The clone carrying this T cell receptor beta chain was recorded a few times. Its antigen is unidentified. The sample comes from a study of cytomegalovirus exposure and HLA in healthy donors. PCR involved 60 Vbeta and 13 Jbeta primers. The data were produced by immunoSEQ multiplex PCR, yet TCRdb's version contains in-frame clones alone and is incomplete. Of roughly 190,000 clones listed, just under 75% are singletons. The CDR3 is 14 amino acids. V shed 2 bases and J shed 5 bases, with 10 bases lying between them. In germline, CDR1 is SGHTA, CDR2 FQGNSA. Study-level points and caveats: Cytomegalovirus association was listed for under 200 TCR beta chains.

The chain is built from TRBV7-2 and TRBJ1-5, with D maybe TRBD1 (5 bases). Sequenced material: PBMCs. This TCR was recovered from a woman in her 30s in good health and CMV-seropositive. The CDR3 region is CASSLSRAHQPQHF. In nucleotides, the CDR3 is TGTGCCAGCAGCTTATCCAGGGCGCATCAGCCCCAGCATTTT.